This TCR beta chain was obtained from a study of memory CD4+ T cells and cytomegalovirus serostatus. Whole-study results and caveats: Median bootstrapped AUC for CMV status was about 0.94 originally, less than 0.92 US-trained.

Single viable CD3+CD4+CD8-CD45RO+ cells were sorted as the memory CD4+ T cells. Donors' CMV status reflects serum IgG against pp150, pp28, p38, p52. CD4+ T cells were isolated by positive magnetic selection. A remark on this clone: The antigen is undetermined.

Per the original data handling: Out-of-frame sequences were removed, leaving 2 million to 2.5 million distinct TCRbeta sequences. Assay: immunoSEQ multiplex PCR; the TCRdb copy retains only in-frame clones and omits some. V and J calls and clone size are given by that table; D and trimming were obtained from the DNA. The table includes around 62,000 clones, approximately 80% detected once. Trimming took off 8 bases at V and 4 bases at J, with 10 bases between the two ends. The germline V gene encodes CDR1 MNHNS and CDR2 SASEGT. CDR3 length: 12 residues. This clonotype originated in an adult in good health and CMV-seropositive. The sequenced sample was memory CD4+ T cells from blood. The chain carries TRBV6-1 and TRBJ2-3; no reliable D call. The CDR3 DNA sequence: TGTGCCAGCGTGGGCGGCCCAGATACGCAGTATTTT. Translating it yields CASVGGPDTQYF.